This T cell receptor beta chain was captured in a study of blood T cell repertoires in COVID-19. Overall study context: Acute-phase and convalescent COVID-19 samples originated in the United States, Italy and Spain.

CDR3 length equals 18 residues. Per germline, CDR1 SGHRS and CDR2 YFSETQ. V lost 2 bases and J 2 bases, leaving 17 bases between the germline ends. Data came from immunoSEQ multiplex PCR; TCRdb stores just in-frame clones and leaves some out. The table records 180,000 or so clones, over 80% of them present only once. This sequence originates from a woman aged 60-70 years who had recovered from COVID-19. Sequencing was done on a sample of PBMCs or T cells enriched from blood (not recorded which). The rearrangement joins TRBV5-1 to TRBJ2-6; tentatively, D is TRBD1 (8 bases). The CDR3 protein is CASSFPQGEGAGANVLTF. Written as DNA, the CDR3 is TGCGCCAGCAGCTTCCCACAGGGGGAGGGTGCTGGGGCCAACGTCCTGACTTTC.